Sequencing of this T cell receptor beta chain was carried out in a study of blood T cell repertoires in COVID-19. As for the study in general: Samples taken during acute and convalescent COVID-19 were collected in the United States, Italy and Spain. Sources were T cells, B-cell-depleted T cells, or PBMCs; the material itself was cDNA or gDNA.

V lost 4 bases, J lost 2 bases, and 6 bases stayed unmatched. The CDR3 consists of 15 residues. Germline CDR1 SGHTA, CDR2 FQGNSA. This clone was observed a single time. In the original processing: Reference gene primer amplification in the assay estimated nucleated cell counts. Profiled with immunoSEQ multiplex PCR; TCRdb holds only in-frame clones, not every one. That table supplies the V and J calls and clone size; D and trimming were determined from the DNA. Of 110,000 to 150,000 clones listed, approximately 90% are singletons. Sequenced: peripheral blood. V usage is TRBV7-2 and J usage is TRBJ2-7, with 9 positions matching TRBD1. The sequence was obtained from a woman aged 60 to 75 with active COVID-19. CDR3 sequence reads: CASSSRGQGPYEQYF. DNA of the CDR3: TGTGCCAGCAGCTCCCGGGGACAGGGCCCCTACGAGCAGTACTTC.